A selection of T cell receptor beta chains follows, all from one sample in a study of blood T cell repertoires in COVID-19. Repertoires were generated with immunoSEQ multiplex PCR, while TCRdb's copy carries only in-frame clones and drops some. The sample lists some 210,000 clones; around nine tenths were seen once. Material: peripheral blood. These receptors all come from a middle-aged woman with acute or convalescent COVID-19. CDR3s include the opening cysteine and the closing phenylalanine or tryptophan. D genes are given only for firm matches. Clone size is stated in some rows and not others, as once, few, many or a class when expanded.

j_gene | abundance | d_gene | v_gene | CDR3nt | CDR3aa
TRBJ1-2 | . | TRBD1 | TRBV6-5 | TGTGCCAGCAGTAAATTTGGACAGGAGGGCTATGGCTACACCTTC | CASSKFGQEGYGYTF
TRBJ1-5 | . | . | TRBV19 | TGTGCCAGTAGTATCGGGAGGGAGGGCAATCAGCCCCAGCATTTT | CASSIGREGNQPQHF
TRBJ2-3 | . | . | TRBV6-5 | TGTGCCAGCAGTTACAAGGGTTCAGGGCCAGATACGCAGTATTTT | CASSYKGSGPDTQYF
TRBJ1-3 | . | TRBD1 | TRBV30 | TGTGCCTGGACGGGGACAGGGTCTGGAAACACCATATATTTT | CAWTGTGSGNTIYF
TRBJ2-3 | . | TRBD2 | TRBV6-2/TRBV6-3 | TGTGCCAGCAGTTACTCACCGACTAGCGGGGAACGCACAGATACGCAGTATTTT | CASSYSPTSGERTDTQYF
TRBJ1-2 | . | TRBD1 | TRBV6-5 | TGTGCCAGCAGTCGAAGCGGGACAGGGGGTGGCTACACCTTC | CASSRSGTGGGYTF
TRBJ2-5 | . | . | TRBV5-5 | TGTGCCAGCAGCAGGCCGGGGACCCAGTACTTC | CASSRPGTQYF
TRBJ2-2 | few | . | TRBV5-1 | TGCGCCAGCAGCTTTTTAACCGGGGTCACCGGGGAGCTGTTTTTT | CASSFLTGVTGELFF
TRBJ2-3 | once | . | TRBV24-1 | TGTGCCACCAGTGATTGGACAGACACAGATACGCAGTATTTT | CATSDWTDTDTQYF
TRBJ2-1 | . | . | TRBV30 | TGTGCCTGGAGTGTACGTCGCTTTAGCTCCTACAATGAGCAGTTCTTC | CAWSVRRFSSYNEQFF
TRBJ2-1 | . | TRBD2 | TRBV7-2 | TGTGCCAGCAGCTTAGTAAGCGGGGGGGCAAATGAGCAGTTCTTC | CASSLVSGGANEQFF
TRBJ2-2 | . | . | TRBV29-1 | TGCAGCGTTGACGAGGGGGCGAACACCGGGGAGCTGTTTTTT | CSVDEGANTGELFF
TRBJ1-1 | . | . | TRBV5-6 | TGTGCCAGCAGCTTGGCAGGCGGGGGAAACACTGAAGCTTTCTTT | CASSLAGGGNTEAFF
TRBJ1-2 | few | TRBD1 | TRBV2 | TGTGCCAGCAGCCCCCACGGACAGGGAAACTATGGCTACACCTTC | CASSPHGQGNYGYTF
TRBJ1-2 | . | TRBD1 | TRBV20-1 | TGCAGTGCCAGTCCCGGGACAGGGAACTATGGCTACACCTTC | CSASPGTGNYGYTF
TRBJ2-6 | . | . | TRBV24-1 | TGTGCCACCAGTGATCGGGGGATTGGGGCCAACGTCCTGACTTTC | CATSDRGIGANVLTF
TRBJ1-2 | . | . | TRBV2 | TGTGCCAGCAGTGAATCGGGACATCTCTATGGCTACACCTTC | CASSESGHLYGYTF
TRBJ1-4 | . | TRBD1 | TRBV5-8 | TGTGCCAGCAGCTTGGCGGGGACAGGGGTGGAAAAACTGTTTTTT | CASSLAGTGVEKLFF
TRBJ1-2 | . | TRBD1 | TRBV2 | TGTGCCAGTAAAGGACAGGGGGACTATGGCTACACCTTC | CASKGQGDYGYTF
TRBJ2-1 | . | . | TRBV9 | TGTGCCAGCAGCCCCATTGGGCTAGAGGGCTACAATGAGCAGTTCTTC | CASSPIGLEGYNEQFF
TRBJ2-1 | . | . | TRBV5-1 | TGCGCCAGCAGCTTCACGGGGAACTCCTACAATGAGCAGTTCTTC | CASSFTGNSYNEQFF
TRBJ1-1 | . | . | TRBV9 | TGTGCCTCGCGGGAGACGTCAGGGGCCTTCAACACTGAAGCTTTCTTT | CASRETSGAFNTEAFF
TRBJ1-2 | . | TRBD1 | TRBV2 | TGTGCCAGCACTTCAGGGGGCCATGGCTACACCTTC | CASTSGGHGYTF
TRBJ1-2 | . | . | TRBV6-5 | TGTGCCAGCAGTTACTCGATAGTTCCTAACTATGGCTACACCTTC | CASSYSIVPNYGYTF
TRBJ1-6 | once | . | TRBV5-5 | TGTGCCAGCAGCGGGGACACCTTCTATAATTCACCCCTCCACTTT | CASSGDTFYNSPLHF
TRBJ1-2 | . | TRBD1 | TRBV19 | TGTGCCAGTAGTCTCGTAGTTCGTTTGGGCAGGGGGCGAGTTCGCTATGGCTACACCTTC | CASSLVVRLGRGRVRYGYTF
TRBJ1-4 | . | . | TRBV15 | TGTGCCACCAGCGAACACCCAGACGGGAATGAAAAACTGTTTTTT | CATSEHPDGNEKLFF
TRBJ1-2 | . | TRBD1 | TRBV9 | TGTGCCAGCAGCGTAGGGGGGGACAGGGGATATGGCTACACCTTC | CASSVGGDRGYGYTF
TRBJ2-1 | . | TRBD2 | TRBV7-6 | TGTGCCAGCAGCTCGCCCCTGAGGACTAGCGGCAATGAGCAGTTCTTC | CASSSPLRTSGNEQFF
TRBJ1-2 | . | TRBD1 | TRBV6-5 | TGTGCCAGCAGCTGGGACAGCCTCGATGGCTACACCTTC | CASSWDSLDGYTF
TRBJ1-4 | . | . | TRBV20-1 | TGCAGTGCCCTGGGGGGGGAAAAACTGTTTTTT | CSALGGEKLFF
TRBJ2-5 | . | . | TRBV11-3 | TGTGCCAGCAGTGCGGGGGACAGGCAAGAGACCCAGTACTTC | CASSAGDRQETQYF
TRBJ1-5 | . | TRBD1 | TRBV2 | TGTGCCAGCACCGGGACAGGGAACAATCAGCCCCAGCATTTT | CASTGTGNNQPQHF
TRBJ1-4 | . | . | TRBV5-1 | TGCGCCAGCAGCCAAAAGGGCGGAGGCCCTAATGAAAAACTGTTTTTT | CASSQKGGGPNEKLFF
TRBJ1-2 | . | . | TRBV12-3/TRBV12-4 | TGTGCCAGCAGTTTAACCAGTCACTATGGCTACACCTTC | CASSLTSHYGYTF
TRBJ2-3 | . | TRBD2 | TRBV5-1 | TGCGCCAGCAGCTTGGGGGCTAGCGGGGGTGGATCTAGCACAGATACGCAGTATTTT | CASSLGASGGGSSTDTQYF
TRBJ2-2 | . | . | TRBV7-2 | TGTGCCAGCAGCCCCAATTTCCCCGGGGAGCTGTTTTTT | CASSPNFPGELFF
TRBJ2-1 | few | TRBD1 | TRBV19 | TGTGCCAGTAGTGGACAGGTTCGATGGAATGAGCAGTTCTTC | CASSGQVRWNEQFF
TRBJ2-5 | once | TRBD1 | TRBV5-1 | TGCGCCAGCAGCGTCCAGGGGGTACCTAATCAAGAGACCCAGTACTTC | CASSVQGVPNQETQYF
TRBJ1-1 | . | . | TRBV20-1 | TGCAGTGCTAGTTTCGCAGAGAACACTGAAGCTTTCTTT | CSASFAENTEAFF
TRBJ2-5 | once | . | TRBV19 | TGTGCCAGTAGTATAGATCTGCAGGTCAGGGAGACCCAGTACTTC | CASSIDLQVRETQYF
TRBJ1-2 | . | TRBD1 | TRBV9 | TGTGCCAGCAGCAACAGCCGGGACAGACTTTCTAACTATGGCTACACCTTC | CASSNSRDRLSNYGYTF
TRBJ1-1 | . | TRBD1 | TRBV3-1/TRBV3-2 | TGTGCCAGCAGCCAACCCAACAGGGGGGACACTGAAGCTTTCTTT | CASSQPNRGDTEAFF
TRBJ1-3 | . | TRBD1 | TRBV24-1 | TGTGCCACCAGCACCAGAGCCGGGACAGCTAGCTCTGGAAACACCATATATTTT | CATSTRAGTASSGNTIYF
TRBJ2-3 | . | TRBD2 | TRBV3-1/TRBV3-2 | TGTGCCAGCAGCGCAATCTCCGGGACTAGCGGCACAGATACGCAGTATTTT | CASSAISGTSGTDTQYF
TRBJ1-3 | . | . | TRBV3-1/TRBV3-2 | TGTGCCAGCAGCCAAGGAGGCGCGGGAAACACCATATATTTT | CASSQGGAGNTIYF
TRBJ2-5 | . | . | TRBV9 | TGTGCCAGCAGCGTAGGGGCAGCGGGAGAGACCCAGTACTTC | CASSVGAAGETQYF
TRBJ1-4 | few | . | TRBV19 | TGTGCCAGTAGTATAGGACAGAACCTATTTAATGAAAAACTGTTTTTT | CASSIGQNLFNEKLFF
TRBJ1-2 | . | . | TRBV6-6 | TGTGCCAGCAGTCGACGAACAGGCTTTCGGGCTCTCGACTATGGCTACACCTTC | CASSRRTGFRALDYGYTF
TRBJ1-2 | . | . | TRBV5-6 | TGTGCCAGCAGCTTTACTCGCGGCTACACCTTC | CASSFTRGYTF
TRBJ2-6 | . | TRBD2 | TRBV5-4 | TGTGCCAGCATCTCGCGGGGGTCCGGGGCCAACGTCCTGACTTTC | CASISRGSGANVLTF
TRBJ1-5 | . | TRBD1 | TRBV20-1 | TGCAGTGCTAGTAAGCCACGCTACTTAGACAGGGGCCCCCGGCCTTTCTTGAGTCAGCCCCAGCATTTT | CSASKPRYLDRGPRPFLSQPQHF
TRBJ2-1 | . | TRBD2 | TRBV30 | TGTGCCTTCTTAAAGCGGGGGGGATCCTACAATGAGCAGTTCTTC | CAFLKRGGSYNEQFF
TRBJ1-1 | . | TRBD1 | TRBV5-1 | TGCGCCAGCAGAGAGCCAGGGGGCACTGAAGCTTTCTTT | CASREPGGTEAFF